This TCR beta chain was obtained from a study of T-cell reconstitution after alpha-beta-depleted transplantation in children. Study-wide findings and caveats: After one year, T-cell counts and TCRbeta diversity mostly came from new T cells. Reported findings indicate that, about two months after transplant, alpha-beta T cells came from several hundred expanded clones, which were derived from non-depleted graft cells. Surviving recipient T cells and thymic progenitors underlay high day-60 TCRbeta diversity in some patients.

Unique molecular identifiers featured in how the TCRbeta library was prepared. TCRdb called the PCR reads again in MiXCR, with one record for every CDR3 protein. The sample has approximately 500,000 distinct CDR3 sequences; over 9.5% are singletons. Comment on this clonotype: The antigen is not known.

Germline V CDR1 and CDR2: MNHEY, SMNVEV (reference sequence). V shed 5 bases and J shed 4 bases, with 15 bases lying between them. The length of the CDR3 is 16 residues. The sample in question was PBMCs, obtained before TCRalphabeta/CD19-depleted stem cell transplant. The rearrangement joins TRBV27 to TRBJ1-6, with D maybe TRBD1 (5 bases). This TCR was recovered from a child aged 2-15 years with inherited bone marrow failure, due to receive a stem cell transplant. The CDR3 DNA reads as TGTGCCAGCAGTGTCCAGGGTCCCCTTTATAATTCACCCCTCCACTTT. It translates to CASSVQGPLYNSPLHF.